This TCR beta chain is drawn from a study of CD8 T cells in Susac syndrome. Whole-study context: Patients with Susac syndrome who were sequenced included more than 5 with active disease and eight or nine in remission. General study results and limits: It was acknowledged in the study that its TCR sequencing and HLA analysis involved a relatively small number of individuals.

When the RNA was reverse transcribed, random hexamers were used with an input of roughly 0.5 to 1 ug. By means of immunoSEQ multiplex PCR, TCR beta CDR3 spanning 54 Vbeta and 13 Jbeta underwent amplification. Each CDR3 protein is one row after TCRdb ran MiXCR on the immunoSEQ multiplex PCR reads. The table has about 130,000 distinct CDR3 sequences, 95% seen once. It was negative isolation that provided the CD8+ and CD4+ T cells, whereas TEMRA cells were enriched by FACS. Of note for this clonotype: Its antigen is as yet unknown.

The specimen was CD8+ T cells from PBMCs. This TCR derives from a human donor with Susac syndrome.

The chain's CDR3 is CASSSDPGPYNEQFF. CDR3 nucleotide sequence: TGTGCCAGCAGCTCGGACCCCGGCCCCTACAATGAGCAGTTCTTC. V and J are TRBV3-1 and TRBJ2-1; no reliable D call. Germline V gene sequence: CDR1 LGHDT, CDR2 YNNKEL (reference sequence). V shed 5 bases and J shed 2 bases, with 13 bases lying between them. CDR3 size: 15 residues.